Following are 12 T cell receptor beta chains from one sample sequenced in a study of Ad26.COV2.S vaccination and SARS-CoV-2 variants. Libraries were prepared by immunoSEQ multiplex PCR; TCRdb keeps only in-frame clonotypes and omits some of them. The sample carries 350,000 to 450,000 clones, about 90% recorded once. Specimen: peripheral blood, collected after recovery from COVID-19. These receptors originate from a human donor who had recovered from COVID-19.

The chain employs TRBV27 and TRBJ1-5, with a weak D call TRBD1 (5 bases). The CDR3 loop spans 15 amino acids. CDR1 is MNHEY, CDR2 SMNVEV, per germline (reference sequence). Trimming took 0 bases from V and 4 from J, leaving 10 bases between them. CDR3 sequence: CASSLSMRGNQPQHF. In DNA, the CDR3 is TGTGCCAGCAGTTTATCGATGAGGGGAAATCAGCCCCAGCATTTT.

The V gene is TRBV7-2, the J gene TRBJ2-7, with 7 bases lining up with TRBD1. The germline gives CDR1 SGHTA, CDR2 FQGNSA. After removal of 2 bases from V and 7 bases from J, the junction contained 14 bases not matched to a gene. The CDR3 runs to 16 residues. The CDR3 DNA is TGTGCCAGCAGCTTAAATCCCCGACAGGGATTGATGGAGCAGTACTTC. It is translated as CASSLNPRQGLMEQYF.

The DNA for the CDR3 is TGTGCCAGCAGCGTAGAGGGGGGGACAAAAGCAGATACGCAGTATTTT. Its protein is CASSVEGGTKADTQYF. V usage is TRBV9 and J usage is TRBJ2-3; possibly TRBD2 for D (7 bases). With 0 bases removed from V and 4 bases from J, the gap between germline ends came to 15 bases. The CDR3 is 16 amino acids. Germline V CDR1 and CDR2: SGDLS, YYNGEE.

This clone was detected only a few times. The V gene is TRBV7-9, the J gene TRBJ1-5, with 7 bases matching TRBD1. The CDR3 sequence is 13 residues long. J was trimmed by 10 bases and V by 5 bases; bases with no gene match: 8. Germline CDR1 SEHNR, CDR2 FQNEAQ (reference sequence). The CDR3 reads CASSKGQLFPQHF. The CDR3 DNA reads TGTGCCAGCAGCAAGGGACAGCTATTCCCCCAGCATTTT. The entire variable domain, with the rest obtained from reference TRBV7-9 and TRBJ1-5, is as follows: DTGVSQNPRHKITKRGQNVTFRCDPISEHNRLYWYRQTLGQGPEFLTYFQNEAQLEKSRLLSDRFSAERPKGSFSTLEIQRTEQGDSAMYLCASSKGQLFPQHFGDGTRLSIL.

The CDR3 sequence is CASRQGGKDTEAFF. The DNA of the CDR3 is TGTGCCAGCCGACAGGGGGGAAAGGACACTGAAGCTTTCTTT. The chain joins TRBV27 to TRBJ1-1; TRBD1 aligns across 9 bases. Germline V gives CDR1 MNHEY, CDR2 SMNVEV (reference sequence). With 8 bases clipped from V and 3 bases from J, the junction kept 7 bases outside the gene matches. The CDR3 length is 14 residues.

The chain recombines TRBV6-5 with TRBJ2-2, with 9 bases aligning to TRBD1. Germline lookup yields CDR1 MNHEY and CDR2 SVGAGI. This CDR3 spans 15 amino acids. V dropped 7 bases and J dropped 1; count of bases not matched to a gene: 4. CDR3 sequence: CASNRQGGNTGELFF. The CDR3 nucleotides are TGTGCCAGCAATAGACAGGGGGGGAACACCGGGGAGCTGTTTTTT.

This chain uses TRBV6-5 with TRBJ1-1, with no clear D. The CDR3 is made up of 14 amino acids. V lost 2 bases, J lost 1 base, and 8 bases lay in between. The germline V gene encodes CDR1 MNHEY and CDR2 SVGAGI. CDR3 DNA sequence: TGTGCCAGCAGTTACCGGGCAGAGAACACTGAAGCTTTCTTT. Its protein product is CASSYRAENTEAFF.

This clone appeared a single time. This sequence joins TRBV27 and TRBJ2-7; D tentatively fits TRBD1 or TRBD2 (5 bases each). Germline CDR1 is MNHEY and CDR2 is SMNVEV (reference sequence). The CDR3 totals 13 residues. The germline V and J ends were trimmed by 3 bases and 3 bases, with 9 bases remaining between them. DNA of the CDR3: TGTGCCAGCAGTTTGGGGGTAAACTACGAGCAGTACTTC. Translated, it gives CASSLGVNYEQYF.

The chain uses TRBV23-1 and TRBJ1-6; D is unclear. TRBV23-1 is an ORF, with its function uncertain. This CDR3 contains 21 residues. V lost 2 bases, J lost 0 bases, and 23 bases lay in between. The CDR3 loop reads CASSQVYPCPSESSYNSPLHF. The CDR3 nucleotides read TGCGCCAGCAGTCAAGTTTACCCGTGCCCCTCAGAAAGCTCCTATAATTCACCCCTCCACTTT.

The rearrangement joins TRBV5-1 to TRBJ2-4; 10 bases line up with TRBD1. CDR1 is SGHRS and CDR2 is YFSETQ in the germline V gene. Trimming removed 3 bases from V and 5 bases from J; junction bases left unmatched: 5. This CDR3 region has 15 residues. CDR3 protein: CASSSRTGGQNIQYF. CDR3 in DNA: TGCGCCAGCAGCTCCCGGACAGGGGGGCAAAACATTCAGTACTTC. The whole variable domain, filled in from reference TRBV5-1 and TRBJ2-4, reads KAGVTQTPRYLIKTRGQQVTLSCSPISGHRSVSWYQQTPGQGLQFLFEYFSETQRNKGNFPGRFSGRQFSNSRSEMNVSTLELGDSALYLCASSSRTGGQNIQYFGAGTRLSVL.

V gene TRBV6-5 combines with J gene TRBJ1-1; TRBD1 aligns across 9 bases. CDR1 is MNHEY, CDR2 SVGAGI, per germline. The length of the CDR3 is 15 residues. V lost 6 bases and J lost 5; bases outside the gene matches: 10. The CDR3: CASRPGQGWETEAFF. For the CDR3, the DNA is TGTGCCAGCAGACCTGGACAGGGGTGGGAGACTGAAGCTTTCTTT.

V gene TRBV12-3 or TRBV12-4 combines with J gene TRBJ1-1; tentatively, D is TRBD1 (6 bases). The CDR3 is 12 residues long. Trimming cost V 4 bases and J 6 bases, with 9 bases left between them. The CDR3 here is CASSSWTAEAFF. CDR3 in DNA: TGTGCCAGCAGTTCTTGGACAGCTGAAGCTTTCTTT.